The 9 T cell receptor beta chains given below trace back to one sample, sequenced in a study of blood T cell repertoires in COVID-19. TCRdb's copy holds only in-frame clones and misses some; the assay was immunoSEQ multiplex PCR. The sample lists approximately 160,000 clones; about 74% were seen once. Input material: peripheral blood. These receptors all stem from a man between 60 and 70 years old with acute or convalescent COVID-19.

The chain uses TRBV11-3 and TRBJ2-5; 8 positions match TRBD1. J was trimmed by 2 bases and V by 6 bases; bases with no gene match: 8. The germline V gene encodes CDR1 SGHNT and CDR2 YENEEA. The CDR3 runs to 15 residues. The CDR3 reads CASSSGQGPQETQYF. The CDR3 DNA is TGTGCCAGCAGTTCAGGACAGGGTCCTCAAGAGACCCAGTACTTC.

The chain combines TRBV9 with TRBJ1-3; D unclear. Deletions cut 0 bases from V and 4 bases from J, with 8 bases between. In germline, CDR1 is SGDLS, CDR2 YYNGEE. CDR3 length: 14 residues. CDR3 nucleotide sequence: TGTGCCAGCAGCGTAGGAGAGGGAGGAAACACCATATATTTT. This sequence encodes CASSVGEGGNTIYF.

The CDR3 loop is CASSLTPYQETQYF. In DNA, the CDR3 is TGTGCCAGTAGTCTGACTCCTTACCAAGAGACCCAGTACTTC. This chain uses TRBV19 with TRBJ2-5; the D is unclear. Per the germline V gene, CDR1 is LNHDA and CDR2 is SQIVND (reference sequence). Trimming shortened V by 5 bases and J by 0 bases, and 10 bases separated the two germline ends. This CDR3 is 14 amino acids long. Full variable domain (outside the CDR3, taken from reference TRBV19 and TRBJ2-5): DGGITQSPKYLFRKEGQNVTLSCEQNLNHDAMYWYRQDPGQGLRLIYYSQIVNDFQKGDIAEGYSVSREKKESFPLTVTSAQKNPTAFYLCASSLTPYQETQYFGPGTRLLVL.

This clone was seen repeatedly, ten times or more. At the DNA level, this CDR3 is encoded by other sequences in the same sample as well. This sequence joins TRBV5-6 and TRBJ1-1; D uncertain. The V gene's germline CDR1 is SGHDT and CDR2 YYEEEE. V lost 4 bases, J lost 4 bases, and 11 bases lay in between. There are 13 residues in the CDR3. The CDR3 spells CASSPSSGTEAFF. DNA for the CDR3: TGTGCCAGCAGCCCGTCCTCGGGCACTGAAGCTTTCTTT.

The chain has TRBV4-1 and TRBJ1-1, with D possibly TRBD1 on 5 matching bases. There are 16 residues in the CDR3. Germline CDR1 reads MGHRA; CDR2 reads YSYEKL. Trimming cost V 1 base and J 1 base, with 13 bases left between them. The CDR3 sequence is CASSQGQGGRNTEAFF. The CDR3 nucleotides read TGCGCCAGCAGCCAAGGTCAGGGCGGCAGGAACACTGAAGCTTTCTTT.

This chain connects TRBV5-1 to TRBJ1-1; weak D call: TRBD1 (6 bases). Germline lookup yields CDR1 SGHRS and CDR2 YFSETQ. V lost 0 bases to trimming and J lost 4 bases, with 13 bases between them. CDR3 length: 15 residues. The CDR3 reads CASSLEGHPGTEAFF. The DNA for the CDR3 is TGCGCCAGCAGCTTGGAGGGACACCCGGGCACTGAAGCTTTCTTT.

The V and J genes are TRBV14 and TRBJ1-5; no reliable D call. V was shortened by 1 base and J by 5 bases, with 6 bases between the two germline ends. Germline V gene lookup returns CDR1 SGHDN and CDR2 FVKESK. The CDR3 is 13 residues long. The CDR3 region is CASSQGQYQPQHF. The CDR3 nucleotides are TGTGCCAGCAGCCAAGGGCAGTATCAGCCCCAGCATTTT. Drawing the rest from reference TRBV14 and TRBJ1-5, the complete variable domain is EAGVTQFPSHSVIEKGQTVTLRCDPISGHDNLYWYRRVMGKEIKFLLHFVKESKQDESGMPNNRFLAERTGGTYSTLKVQPAELEDSGVYFCASSQGQYQPQHFGDGTRLSIL.

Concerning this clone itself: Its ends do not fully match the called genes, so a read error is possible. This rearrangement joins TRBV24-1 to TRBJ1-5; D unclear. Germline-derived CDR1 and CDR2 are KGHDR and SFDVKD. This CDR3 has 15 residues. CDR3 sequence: CVTSEEGLQYQPQHF. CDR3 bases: TGTGTCACCAGTGAGGAGGGCCTACAATATCAGCCCCAGCATTTT.

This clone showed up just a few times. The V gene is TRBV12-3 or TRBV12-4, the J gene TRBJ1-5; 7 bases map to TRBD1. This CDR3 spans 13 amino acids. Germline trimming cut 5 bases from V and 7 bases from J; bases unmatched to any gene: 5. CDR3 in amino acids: CASSLDREQPQHF. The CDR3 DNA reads TGTGCCAGCAGTCTAGACAGGGAGCAGCCCCAGCATTTT.